This T cell receptor beta chain was sequenced in a study of T cell repertoires in cytomegalovirus infection. Looking at the study overall: Researchers turned to recently identified HLA-C-restricted CMV epitopes as well as well-studied HLA-B-restricted ones. Indicated by public TCR beta signatures were CMV infection and matching HLA type. Study-level findings and limits: Using cumulative public TCR beta family frequency, the authors identified those who carried CMV together with the relevant HLA. There were HLA-C-restricted CMV-specific TCR beta clonotypes dominating the ex vivo response.

The CDR3 consists of 14 residues. Germline loops: CDR1 LNHDA, CDR2 SQIVND (reference sequence). J gave up 3 bases and V 9 bases, and 8 bases lay outside the gene matches. This clonotype was detected only a few times. Its antigen remains unidentified. From the reads, TCRdb called clonotypes with MiXCR, one entry per CDR3 protein. The table lists about 270,000 distinct CDR3 sequences, 20% to 25% of them singletons. This chain links TRBV19 with TRBJ1-5; 7 nucleotides align to TRBD1. The origin of this receptor is a human donor in good health (CMV status not recorded). Some clones in this sample may be carry-over from other donors' samples. The sample consisted of cultured PBMCs, taken from culture after CMV antigen stimulation. CDR3 nucleotide sequence: TGTGCCAGCCAGGGGGGATCCGTCAATCAGCCCCAGCATTTT. This gives the protein CASQGGSVNQPQHF.